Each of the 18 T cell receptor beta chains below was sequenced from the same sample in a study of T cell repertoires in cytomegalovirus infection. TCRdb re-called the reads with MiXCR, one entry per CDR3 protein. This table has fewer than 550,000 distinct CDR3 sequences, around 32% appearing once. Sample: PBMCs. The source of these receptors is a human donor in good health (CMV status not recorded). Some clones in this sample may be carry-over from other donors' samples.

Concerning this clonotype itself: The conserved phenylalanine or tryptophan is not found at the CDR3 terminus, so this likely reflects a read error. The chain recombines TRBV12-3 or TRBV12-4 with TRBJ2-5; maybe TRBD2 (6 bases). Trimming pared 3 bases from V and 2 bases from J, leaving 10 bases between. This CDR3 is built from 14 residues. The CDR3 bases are TGTGCCAGCAGTTTCCCCGGGACTCAAGAGACCCAGTACTTA. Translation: CASSFPGTQETQYL.

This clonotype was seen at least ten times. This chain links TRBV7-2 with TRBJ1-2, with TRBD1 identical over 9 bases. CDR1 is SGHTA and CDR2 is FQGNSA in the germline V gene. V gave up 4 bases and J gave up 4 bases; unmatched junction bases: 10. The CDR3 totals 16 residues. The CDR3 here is CASSSDTGGAPYGYTF. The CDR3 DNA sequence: TGTGCCAGCAGCTCTGACACAGGGGGCGCCCCCTATGGCTACACCTTC.

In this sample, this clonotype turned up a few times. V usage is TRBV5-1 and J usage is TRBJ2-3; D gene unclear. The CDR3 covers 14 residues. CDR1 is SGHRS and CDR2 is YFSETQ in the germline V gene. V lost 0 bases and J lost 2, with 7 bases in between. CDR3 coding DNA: TGCGCCAGCAGCTTGGAACAGAACACAGATACGCAGTATTTT. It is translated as CASSLEQNTDTQYF.

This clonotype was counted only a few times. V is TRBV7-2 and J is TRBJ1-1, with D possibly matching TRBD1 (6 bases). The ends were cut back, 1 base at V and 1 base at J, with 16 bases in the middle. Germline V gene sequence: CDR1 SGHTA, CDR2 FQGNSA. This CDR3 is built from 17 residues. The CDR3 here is CASSLVFGGPGNTEAFF. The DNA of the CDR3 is TGTGCCAGCAGCTTAGTTTTCGGGGGCCCCGGGAACACTGAAGCTTTCTTT.

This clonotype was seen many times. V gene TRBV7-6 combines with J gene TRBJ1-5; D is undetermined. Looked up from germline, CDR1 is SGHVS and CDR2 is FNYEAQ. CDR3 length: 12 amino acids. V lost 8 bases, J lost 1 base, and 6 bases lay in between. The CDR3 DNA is TGTGCCAGCTCCGTGAGCAATCAGCCCCAGCATTTT. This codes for CASSVSNQPQHF.

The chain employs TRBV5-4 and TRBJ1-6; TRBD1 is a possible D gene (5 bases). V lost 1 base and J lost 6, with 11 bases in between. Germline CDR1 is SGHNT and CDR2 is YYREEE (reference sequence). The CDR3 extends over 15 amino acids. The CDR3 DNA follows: TGTGCCAGCAGCTTGCAGCAGGGAGCTAATTCACCCCTCCACTTT. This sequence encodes CASSLQQGANSPLHF.

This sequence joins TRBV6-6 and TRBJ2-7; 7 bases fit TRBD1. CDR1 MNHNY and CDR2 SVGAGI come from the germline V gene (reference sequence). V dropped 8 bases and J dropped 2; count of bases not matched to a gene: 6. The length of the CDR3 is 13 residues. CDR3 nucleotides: TGTGCCAGCGAGGGACAGCCAACCTACGAGCAGTACTTC. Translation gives CASEGQPTYEQYF.

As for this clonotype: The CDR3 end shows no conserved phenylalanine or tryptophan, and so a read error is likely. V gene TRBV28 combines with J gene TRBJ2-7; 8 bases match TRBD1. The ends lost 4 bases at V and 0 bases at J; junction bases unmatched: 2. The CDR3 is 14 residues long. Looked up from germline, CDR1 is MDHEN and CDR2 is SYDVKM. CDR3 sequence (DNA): TGTGCCAGCAGTTGGGACAGGAGCTCCTACGAGCAGTACTTA. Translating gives CASSWDRSSYEQYL.

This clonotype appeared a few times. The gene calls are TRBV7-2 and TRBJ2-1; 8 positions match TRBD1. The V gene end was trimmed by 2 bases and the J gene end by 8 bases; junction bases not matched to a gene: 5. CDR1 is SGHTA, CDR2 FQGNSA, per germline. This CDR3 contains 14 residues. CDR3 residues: CASSLRTGSDEQFF. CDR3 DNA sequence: TGTGCCAGCAGCTTACGGACAGGGTCCGATGAGCAGTTCTTC.

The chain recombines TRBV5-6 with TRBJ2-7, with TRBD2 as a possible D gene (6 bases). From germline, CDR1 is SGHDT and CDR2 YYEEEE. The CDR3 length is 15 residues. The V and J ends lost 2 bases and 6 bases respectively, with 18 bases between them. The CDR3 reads CASSLALGGGLEQYF. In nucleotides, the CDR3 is TGTGCCAGCAGCTTAGCGCTGGGGGGAGGCCTCGAGCAGTACTTC.

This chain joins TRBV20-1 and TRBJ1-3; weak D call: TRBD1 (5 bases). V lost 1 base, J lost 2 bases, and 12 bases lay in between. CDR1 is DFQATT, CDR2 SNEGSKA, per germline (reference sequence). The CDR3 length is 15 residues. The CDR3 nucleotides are TGCAGTGCTAGAGGGCGAGGGGTTCCTGGAAACACCATATATTTT. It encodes CSARGRGVPGNTIYF.

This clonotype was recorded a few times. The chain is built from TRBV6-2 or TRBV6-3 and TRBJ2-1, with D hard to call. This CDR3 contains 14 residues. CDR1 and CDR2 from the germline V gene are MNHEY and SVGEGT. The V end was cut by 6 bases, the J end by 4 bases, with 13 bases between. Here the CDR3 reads CASRTGFWYNEQFF. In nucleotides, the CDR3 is TGTGCCAGCAGAACGGGTTTTTGGTACAATGAGCAGTTCTTC.

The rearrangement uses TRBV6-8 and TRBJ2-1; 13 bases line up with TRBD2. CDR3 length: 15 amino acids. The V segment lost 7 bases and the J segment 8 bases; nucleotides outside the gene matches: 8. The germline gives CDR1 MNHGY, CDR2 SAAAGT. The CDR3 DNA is TGTGCCAGCAAAACTAGCGGGGGGGCAAGGGATGAGCAGTTCTTC. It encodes CASKTSGGARDEQFF.

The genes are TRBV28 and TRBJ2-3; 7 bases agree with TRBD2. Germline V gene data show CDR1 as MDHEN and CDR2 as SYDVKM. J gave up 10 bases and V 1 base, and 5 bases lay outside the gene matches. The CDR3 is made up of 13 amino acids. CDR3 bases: TGTGCCAGCAGTTTATTGGCGGGGGTATCGCAGTATTTT. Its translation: CASSLLAGVSQYF.

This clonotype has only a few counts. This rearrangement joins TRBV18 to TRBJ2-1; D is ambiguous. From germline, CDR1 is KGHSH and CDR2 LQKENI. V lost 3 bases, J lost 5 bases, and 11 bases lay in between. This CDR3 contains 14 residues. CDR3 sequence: CASSPGYGDNEQFF. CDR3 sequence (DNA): TGTGCCAGCTCACCGGGGTATGGAGACAATGAGCAGTTCTTC. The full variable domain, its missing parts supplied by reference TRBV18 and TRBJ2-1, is NAGVMQNPRHLVRRRGQEARLRCSPMKGHSHVYWYRQLPEEGLKFMVYLQKENIIDESGMPKERFSAEFPKEGPSILRIQQVVRGDSAAYFCASSPGYGDNEQFFGPGTRLTVL.

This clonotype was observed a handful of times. The CDR3 coding sequence is TGCGCCAGCAGCACCCGGTCGGGACAGGCCTCAGATACGCAGTATTTT. Protein: CASSTRSGQASDTQYF. The chain couples TRBV5-1 to TRBJ2-3, with 8 bases matching TRBD1. Germline V CDR1 and CDR2: SGHRS, YFSETQ. Unmatched junction bases numbered 11, after V lost 4 bases and J lost 4 bases. The CDR3 sequence is 16 residues long.

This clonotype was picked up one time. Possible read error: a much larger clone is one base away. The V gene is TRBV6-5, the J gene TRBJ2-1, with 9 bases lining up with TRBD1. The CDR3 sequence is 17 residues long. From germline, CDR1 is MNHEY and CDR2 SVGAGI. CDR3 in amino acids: CASSYSPGTGSYNERFF. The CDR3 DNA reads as TGTGCCAGCAGTTATTCCCCCGGGACAGGGAGCTACAATGAGCGGTTCTTC.

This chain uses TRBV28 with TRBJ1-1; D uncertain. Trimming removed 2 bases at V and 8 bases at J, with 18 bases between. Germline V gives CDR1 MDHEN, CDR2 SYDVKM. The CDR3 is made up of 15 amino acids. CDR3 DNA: TGTGCCAGCAGTTTAACTCTTAGTGGAAGGGTCGAAGCTTTCTTT. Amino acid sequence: CASSLTLSGRVEAFF.